Each of the 24 T cell receptor beta chains below was sequenced from the same sample in a study of T cells in Graves' hyperthyroidism and ophthalmopathy. Regions amplified from RNA transcripts were the TCR beta CDR3 regions. RT-PCR in the first round (using the HTBI primer set) targeted the TCR CDR3. Via MiXCR, TCRdb re-called the multiplex PCR reads, giving one row per CDR3 protein. The sample consists of around 400,000 distinct CDR3 sequences, about 12% of them appearing once. Sequencing used blood. The receptors come from a woman in her late teens or twenties with Graves' hyperthyroidism.

The rearrangement links TRBV29-1 to TRBJ1-2; D might be TRBD1 (5 bases). In germline, CDR1 is SQVTM, CDR2 ANQGSEA. V was pared by 0 bases and J by 0 bases, with 14 bases between. The CDR3 runs 16 residues. The CDR3 nucleotides are TGCAGCGTTGAAGATCAGGGATGGGTATCTAACTATGGCTACACCTTC. Translated, it gives CSVEDQGWVSNYGYTF.

This clonotype was counted at least ten times. One end of the junction fails to match germline, which may point to a read error. CDR3 in amino acids: CASSFSTDTQYF. CDR3 coding DNA: TGTGCCAGCAGCTTTTCGACAGATACGCAGTATTTT. The chain recombines TRBV5-1 with TRBJ2-3; no reliable D call. This CDR3 has 12 amino acids. The V gene's germline CDR1 is SGHRS and CDR2 YFSETQ.

This clonotype was seen at least ten times. The chain links TRBV7-2 to TRBJ1-1; unclear D gene. Germline V CDR1 and CDR2: SGHTA, FQGNSA. This CDR3 is built from 13 residues. Trimming took 1 base from V and 1 from J, leaving 4 bases between them. The CDR3: CASSLVGNTEAFF. The DNA of the CDR3 is TGTGCCAGCAGCTTAGTGGGGAACACTGAAGCTTTCTTT.

This rearrangement joins TRBV5-1 to TRBJ1-6; 9 bases are a match to TRBD1. This CDR3 spans 15 amino acids. Losses at the gene ends were 3 bases for V and 6 bases for J; bases not matched to a gene: 4. Germline values: CDR1 SGHRS, CDR2 YFSETQ. This CDR3 reads CASSSPGQGNSPLHF. The CDR3 nucleotides are TGCGCCAGCAGCTCCCCGGGACAGGGTAATTCACCCCTCCACTTT.

The chain is built from TRBV28 and TRBJ2-3; the match to TRBD2 covers 8 bases. With V trimmed by 11 bases and J by 6 bases, 7 bases remained unmatched. This CDR3 contains 12 residues. CDR1 is MDHEN and CDR2 is SYDVKM in the germline V gene. DNA for the CDR3: TGTGCCCTTAGCGGGGCGGGGGATACGCAGTATTTT. It is translated as CALSGAGDTQYF.

This clonotype was observed a few times. The gene calls are TRBV7-9 and TRBJ2-1, with D uncertain. V was trimmed by 6 bases and J by 8 bases, leaving 14 bases between them. The CDR3 contains 13 residues. In germline, CDR1 is SEHNR, CDR2 FQNEAQ (reference sequence). In nucleotides, the CDR3 is TGTGCCAGCAGTCCCCCTAGTTGGGATGAGCAGTTCTTC. The encoded protein is CASSPPSWDEQFF. The full variable domain, with the rest looked up from reference TRBV7-9 and TRBJ2-1, is DTGVSQNPRHKITKRGQNVTFRCDPISEHNRLYWYRQTLGQGPEFLTYFQNEAQLEKSRLLSDRFSAERPKGSFSTLEIQRTEQGDSAMYLCASSPPSWDEQFFGPGTRLTVL.

This clonotype appeared a few times. CDR3 protein: CASSLSGRSYNEQFF. DNA of the CDR3: TGTGCCAGCAGCCTTAGCGGACGCTCCTACAATGAGCAGTTCTTC. The chain combines TRBV11-2 with TRBJ2-1, with D perhaps matching TRBD2 (6 bases). Germline CDR1 is SGHAT and CDR2 is FQNNGV. CDR3 length: 15 amino acids. Trimming stripped 5 bases from V and 0 bases from J, with 11 bases between. The whole variable domain, filled in from reference TRBV11-2 and TRBJ2-1, reads EAGVAQSPRYKIIEKRQSVAFWCNPISGHATLYWYQQILGQGPKLLIQFQNNGVVDDSQLPKDRFSAERLKGVDSTLKIQPAKLEDSAVYLCASSLSGRSYNEQFFGPGTRLTVL.

This clonotype was seen ten or more times. The chain has TRBV5-4 and TRBJ1-4, with a tentative D call TRBD1 (5 bases). The CDR3 runs 15 residues. Germline V gene data show CDR1 as SGHNT and CDR2 as YYREEE (reference sequence). Trimming took 1 base from V and 3 from J, leaving 10 bases between them. CDR3 amino acids: CASSLQGSANEKLFF. In DNA form, the CDR3 reads TGTGCCAGCAGCTTGCAGGGATCGGCTAATGAAAAACTGTTTTTT.

This clonotype was found many times. The chain employs TRBV27 and TRBJ1-5; D gene unclear. Germline CDR1 and CDR2: MNHEY and SMNVEV (reference sequence). Between the trimmed V and J ends, which lost 10 bases and 4 bases, there was a span of 14 bases. This CDR3 comprises 13 residues. The CDR3 nucleotides are TGTGCCACCTCAATTACGCGGAATCAGCCCCAGCATTTT. The encoded protein is CATSITRNQPQHF.

This clonotype was seen a handful of times. The chain employs TRBV20-1 and TRBJ2-7; no firm D call. Germline V CDR1 and CDR2: DFQATT, SNEGSKA (reference sequence). The V and J ends lost 1 base and 7 bases respectively, with 8 bases between them. The CDR3 length is 11 residues. CDR3 nucleotide sequence: TGCAGTGCTAGAGGTCCGGAGGAGCAGTACTTC. Protein sequence: CSARGPEEQYF.

There are many counts of this clonotype. The chain combines TRBV27 with TRBJ1-1, with TRBD1 matching 7 bases. CDR1 MNHEY and CDR2 SMNVEV come from the germline V gene (reference sequence). Trimming took 5 bases from V and 4 from J; bases not matched to a gene: 7. The CDR3 has 14 amino acids. DNA for the CDR3: TGTGCCAGCAGTCCACAGGGGTTGGGCACTGAAGCTTTCTTT. This encodes CASSPQGLGTEAFF.

The rearrangement joins TRBV3-1 to TRBJ1-6; D is undetermined. The V and J ends lost 1 base and 13 bases respectively, with 11 bases between them. There are 13 residues in the CDR3. CDR1 and CDR2 from the germline V gene are LGHDT and YNNKEL (reference sequence). CDR3 coding DNA: TGTGCCAGCAGCCAAGGGTCCAGATCCCCCCTCCACTTT. Amino acid sequence: CASSQGSRSPLHF.

The chain recombines TRBV4-1 with TRBJ1-5, with unresolved D. The germline V gene has CDR1 MGHRA and CDR2 YSYEKL. Trimming removed 1 base from V and 3 bases from J, with 4 bases in between. The CDR3 consists of 13 residues. DNA for the CDR3: TGCGCCAGCAGCCAAGTCTACAATCAGCCCCAGCATTTT. As protein: CASSQVYNQPQHF.

This clonotype rates as medium-sized (0.01 to 0.1%). The V and J genes are TRBV6-2 or TRBV6-3 and TRBJ2-1, with a possible D match to TRBD1 (6 bases). CDR1 and CDR2 from the germline V gene are MNHEY and SVGEGT. With 7 bases removed from V and 6 bases from J, the gap between germline ends came to 13 bases. This CDR3 has 13 amino acids. In nucleotides, the CDR3 is TGTGCCAGCACCCGGACAGAACCCAATGAGCAGTTCTTC. It codes for CASTRTEPNEQFF.

This clonotype was observed many times. The CDR3 spells CSAHSGGWWGEQFF. The CDR3 DNA reads TGCAGTGCTCATAGCGGGGGGTGGTGGGGTGAGCAGTTCTTC. The V and J genes are TRBV20-1 and TRBJ2-1; 10 bases fit TRBD2. CDR1 DFQATT and CDR2 SNEGSKA come from the germline V gene (reference sequence). This CDR3 is 14 amino acids long. V dropped 5 bases and J dropped 9; count of bases not matched to a gene: 10.

This clonotype was seen ten or more times. The rearrangement joins TRBV10-3 to TRBJ1-2, with a weak D call TRBD1 (5 bases). The CDR3 has 13 residues. From germline, CDR1 is ENHRY and CDR2 SYGVKD. V was pared by 4 bases and J by 4 bases, with 10 bases between. The CDR3 DNA reads as TGTGCCATCAGTGGTGAAGGGGCCTATGGCTACACCTTC. Its translation: CAISGEGAYGYTF.

This clonotype came up a few times. The J gene is TRBJ2-7, the V gene TRBV6-2 or TRBV6-3; possible D gene TRBD2, 5 bases. Germline CDR1 reads MNHEY; CDR2 reads SVGEGT. The germline V and J ends were trimmed by 7 bases and 6 bases, with 13 bases remaining between them. There are 12 residues in the CDR3. The DNA of the CDR3 is TGTGCCAGCAATCAAGGGCGGGTCGAGCAGTACTTC. It yields the protein CASNQGRVEQYF.

This clonotype was detected a few times. The chain links TRBV5-6 to TRBJ2-7, with TRBD1 as a possible D gene (6 bases). Trimming shortened V by 7 bases and J by 2 bases, and 13 bases separated the two germline ends. Germline V gene sequence: CDR1 SGHDT, CDR2 YYEEEE. CDR3 length equals 13 residues. The CDR3 DNA follows: TGTGCCAGCGGTTCCCGGGACACCTACGAGCAGTACTTC. Amino acids: CASGSRDTYEQYF.

The chain uses TRBV28 and TRBJ2-2, with a possible D match to TRBD2 (8 bases). Between the trimmed V and J ends, which lost 7 bases and 10 bases, there was a span of 31 bases. Germline assignment: CDR1 MDHEN and CDR2 SYDVKM. The CDR3 length is 18 residues. The CDR3 DNA sequence: TGTGCCAGCATCGCGGCGAGGGGGCTAGCGGGCGCATGGGTGGAGCTGTTTTTT. It codes for CASIAARGLAGAWVELFF.

Comments on this clonotype: A much larger clone lies one base from this, so it may be a read error. V and J are TRBV3-1 and TRBJ2-1; possibly TRBD1 or TRBD2 for D (5 bases each). This CDR3 spans 13 amino acids. Germline CDR1 reads LGHDT; CDR2 reads YNNKEL (reference sequence). The CDR3 DNA reads TGTGGCAGCAGCCAGGGTCCGAGGGATGAGCAGTTCTTC. Protein: CGSSQGPRDEQFF.

The V call is TRBV14, the J call TRBJ2-7; 7 bases match TRBD2. Germline V lookup: CDR1 SGHDN, CDR2 FVKESK. J lost 2 bases, V lost 8 bases, and 9 bases had no gene match. This CDR3 spans 14 amino acids. The CDR3 DNA sequence: TGTGCCAGCTGCCGACTGGCGGGAGCCTACGAGCAGTACTTC. Translating it yields CASCRLAGAYEQYF.

Many counts were recorded for this clonotype. The chain recombines TRBV3-1 with TRBJ1-1; possibly TRBD1 for D (6 bases). The CDR3 loop spans 15 amino acids. Trimming took 1 base from V and 1 from J, leaving 10 bases between them. Germline loops: CDR1 LGHDT, CDR2 YNNKEL (reference sequence). CDR3 in DNA: TGTGCCAGCAGCCAAGGTGGGACACCGAACACTGAAGCTTTCTTT. It specifies CASSQGGTPNTEAFF. Based on the CDR3 plus reference TRBV3-1 and TRBJ1-1, the full variable domain is DTAVSQTPKYLVTQMGNDKSIKCEQNLGHDTMYWYKQDSKKFLKIMFSYNNKELIINETVPNRFSPKSPDKAHLNLHINSLELGDSAVYFCASSQGGTPNTEAFFGQGTRLTVV.

The chain recombines TRBV12-3 or TRBV12-4 with TRBJ2-2; TRBD1 agrees at 9 bases. The CDR3 runs 15 residues. The J segment lost 6 bases and the V segment lost 3 bases, leaving 5 bases of the junction unmatched. In nucleotides, the CDR3 is TGTGCCAGCAGTTTGGGACAGGGAGGCCCCGGGGAGCTGTTTTTT. Translation: CASSLGQGGPGELFF.

CDR3 region: CASSPPKVEGGELFF. CDR3 sequence (DNA): TGTGCCAGCTCACCACCGAAGGTGGAGGGCGGGGAGCTGTTTTTT. This sequence joins TRBV18 and TRBJ2-2; possible D gene TRBD2, 6 bases. Trimming took 0 bases from V and 7 from J, leaving 12 bases between them. CDR1 KGHSH and CDR2 LQKENI come from the germline V gene. This CDR3 contains 15 residues.